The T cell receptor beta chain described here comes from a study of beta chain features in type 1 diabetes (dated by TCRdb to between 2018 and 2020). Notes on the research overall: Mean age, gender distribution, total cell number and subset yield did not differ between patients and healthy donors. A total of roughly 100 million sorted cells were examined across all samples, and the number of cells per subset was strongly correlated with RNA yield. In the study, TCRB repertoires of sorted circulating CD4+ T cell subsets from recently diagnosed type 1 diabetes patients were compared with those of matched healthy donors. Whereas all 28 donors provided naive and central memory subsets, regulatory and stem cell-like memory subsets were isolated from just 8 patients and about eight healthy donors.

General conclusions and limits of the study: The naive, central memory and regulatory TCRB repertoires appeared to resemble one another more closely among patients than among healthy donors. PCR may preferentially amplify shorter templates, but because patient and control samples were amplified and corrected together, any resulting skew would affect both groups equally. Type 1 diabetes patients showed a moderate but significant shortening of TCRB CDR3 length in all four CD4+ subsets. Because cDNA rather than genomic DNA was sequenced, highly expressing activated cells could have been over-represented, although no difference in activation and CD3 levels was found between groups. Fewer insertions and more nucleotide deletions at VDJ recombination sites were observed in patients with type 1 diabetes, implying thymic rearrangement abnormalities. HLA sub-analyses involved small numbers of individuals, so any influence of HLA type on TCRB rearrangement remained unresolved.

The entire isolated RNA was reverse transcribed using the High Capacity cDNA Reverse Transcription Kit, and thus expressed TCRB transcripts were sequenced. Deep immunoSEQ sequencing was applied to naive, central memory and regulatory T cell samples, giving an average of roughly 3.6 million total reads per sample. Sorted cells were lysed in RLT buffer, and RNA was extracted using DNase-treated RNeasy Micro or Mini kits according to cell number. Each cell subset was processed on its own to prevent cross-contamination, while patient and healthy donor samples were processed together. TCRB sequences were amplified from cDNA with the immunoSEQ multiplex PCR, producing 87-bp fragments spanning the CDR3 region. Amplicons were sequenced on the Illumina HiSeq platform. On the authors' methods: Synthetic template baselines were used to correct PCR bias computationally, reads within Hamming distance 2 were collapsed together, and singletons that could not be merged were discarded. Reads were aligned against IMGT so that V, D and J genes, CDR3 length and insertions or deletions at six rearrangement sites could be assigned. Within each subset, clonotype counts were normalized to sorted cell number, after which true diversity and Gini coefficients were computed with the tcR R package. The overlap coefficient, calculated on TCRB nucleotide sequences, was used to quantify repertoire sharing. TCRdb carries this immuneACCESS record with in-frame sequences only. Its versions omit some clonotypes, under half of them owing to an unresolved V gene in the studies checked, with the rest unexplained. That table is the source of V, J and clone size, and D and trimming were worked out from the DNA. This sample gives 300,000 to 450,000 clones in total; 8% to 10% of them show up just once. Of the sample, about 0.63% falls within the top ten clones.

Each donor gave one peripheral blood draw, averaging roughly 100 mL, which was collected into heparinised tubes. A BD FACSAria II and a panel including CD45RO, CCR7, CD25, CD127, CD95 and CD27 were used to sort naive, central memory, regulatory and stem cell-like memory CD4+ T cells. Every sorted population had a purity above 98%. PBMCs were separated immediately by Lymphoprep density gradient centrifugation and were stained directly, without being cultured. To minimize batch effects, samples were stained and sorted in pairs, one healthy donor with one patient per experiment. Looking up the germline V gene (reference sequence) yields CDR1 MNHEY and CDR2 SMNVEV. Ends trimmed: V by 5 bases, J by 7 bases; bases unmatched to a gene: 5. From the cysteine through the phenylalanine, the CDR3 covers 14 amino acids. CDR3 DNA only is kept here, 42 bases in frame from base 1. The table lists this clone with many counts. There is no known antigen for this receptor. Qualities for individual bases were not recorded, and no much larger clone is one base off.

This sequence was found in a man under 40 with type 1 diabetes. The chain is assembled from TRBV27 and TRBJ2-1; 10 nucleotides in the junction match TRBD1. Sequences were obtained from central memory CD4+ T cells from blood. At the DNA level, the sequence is TGTGCCAGCAGTCCCGGGACAGGGGTTAATGAGCAGTTCTTC. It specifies CASSPGTGVNEQFF.